This TCR beta chain was captured in a study of T cells in Graves' hyperthyroidism and ophthalmopathy. What was amplified from RNA transcripts were TCR beta CDR3 regions. TCR CDR3 underwent first-round RT-PCR with the HTBI primer set. TCRdb reanalysed the multiplex PCR reads using MiXCR and keeps one entry per CDR3 protein. The sample shows about 840,000 distinct CDR3 sequences, 38% of them seen only once. Germline V gives CDR1 SGDLS, CDR2 YYNGEE. CDR3 length: 16 amino acids. Trimming left V 2 bases short and J 1 base short, with 13 bases between. The sample was blood. The V call is TRBV9, the J call TRBJ1-3; D remains unclear. The sequence was obtained from a man aged 18 to 30 with Graves' hyperthyroidism. The CDR3 DNA reads as TGTGCCAGCAGCGTCGGCCTTCAGTCGTCTGGAAACACCATATATTTT. Protein: CASSVGLQSSGNTIYF.